This T cell receptor beta chain comes out of a study of identical twins. Findings of the study overall: Out-of-frame alpha sequences shared between twins exhibited an excess of low generation probability.

No donor was unhealthy or non-Caucasian. TCRdb fed the 5' RACE reads into MiXCR, producing one record per CDR3 protein. The sample lists 1.5 million to 2 million distinct CDR3 sequences, around 33% occurring once. This clonotype was observed a handful of times. The antigen is not known. Germline V gene data show CDR1 as MNHEY and CDR2 as SMNVEV (reference sequence). The CDR3 is 16 amino acids. The sequencing input was cord blood. This TCR derives from a newborn girl in good health. The chain links TRBV27 to TRBJ2-4; 8 nucleotides agree with TRBD2. The end of the DNA is better explained by TRBJ2-7, so the J call may be wrong. The DNA of the CDR3 is TGTGCCAGCAGTCCAAAACCGGGACTAGTCTCTTACGAGCAGTACTTC. Amino acid sequence: CASSPKPGLVSYEQYF.